Listed here are 16 T cell receptor beta chains from one sample, sequenced in a study of blood T cells in healthy people across ages. A J-beta primer mix and a sample-barcoded 5' primer were used in a second PCR of roughly 6 to 11 cycles. Via MiXCR, TCRdb re-called the 5' RACE reads, giving one row per CDR3 protein. The data show hundreds of thousands of distinct CDR3 sequences, with around a quarter seen just once and around 9.2% held by the top ten. These sequences were also reported in another study, on T cells of mothers and their children.

Sequenced input: blood. The receptors stem from a boy aged 10-17 years in good health.

The chain recombines TRBV20-1 with TRBJ2-7; 10 nucleotides line up with TRBD1. This CDR3 is 13 amino acids long. The V and J ends lost 5 bases and 3 bases, in that order; junction bases with no gene match: 4. The germline V gene encodes CDR1 DFQATT and CDR2 SNEGSKA (reference sequence). For the CDR3, the DNA is TGCAGTGCTCGCCGGGACAGGGGCTACGAGCAGTACTTC. Its protein product is CSARRDRGYEQYF.

The chain is built from TRBV7-8 and TRBJ1-1; TRBD1 matches 10 bases. Germline CDR1 is SGHVS and CDR2 is FQNEAQ. V lost 5 bases to trimming and J lost 0 bases; unmatched junction nucleotides: 6. The CDR3 spans 16 residues. The DNA of the CDR3 is TGTGCCAGCAGCACTGGGACAGGGGCTTTGAACACTGAAGCTTTCTTT. The encoded protein is CASSTGTGALNTEAFF.

J is TRBJ2-1 and V is TRBV10-3; 15 bases line up with TRBD2. The CDR3 contains 18 residues. Germline CDR1 and CDR2: ENHRY and SYGVKD. The V segment lost 8 bases and the J segment 5 bases; nucleotides outside the gene matches: 13. CDR3 coding DNA: TGTGCCATCGAAACATCGGAGGGGACTAGCGGGAGGCACAATGAGCAGTTCTTC. This codes for CAIETSEGTSGRHNEQFF.

This clonotype appeared a few times. The chain recombines TRBV5-5 with TRBJ2-7; 10 positions agree with TRBD1. The V gene end was trimmed by 4 bases and the J gene end by 4 bases; junction bases not matched to a gene: 5. The germline V gene has CDR1 SGHKS and CDR2 YYEKEE (reference sequence). The CDR3 sequence is 14 residues long. CDR3 protein: CASSPDRGLYEQYF. The CDR3 bases are TGTGCCAGCAGCCCCGACAGGGGGCTATACGAGCAGTACTTC.

The rearrangement joins TRBV15 to TRBJ1-4; D unclear. The V gene lost 0 bases and the J gene lost 5 bases, with 10 bases spanning the gap. The CDR3 extends over 15 amino acids. Germline CDR1 reads LNHNV; CDR2 reads YYDKDF (reference sequence). CDR3 region: CATSREIGRNEKLFF. CDR3 nucleotide sequence: TGTGCCACCAGCAGAGAGATAGGACGGAATGAAAAACTGTTTTTT.

J is TRBJ2-3 and V is TRBV29-1; D is possibly TRBD2 (6 bases). The CDR3 length is 12 residues. Looked up from germline, CDR1 is SQVTM and CDR2 is ANQGSEA. The germline V and J ends were trimmed by 6 bases and 5 bases, with 12 bases remaining between them. DNA of the CDR3: TGCAGCGTACGGGACGGGGGAGATACGCAGTATTTT. Residues: CSVRDGGDTQYF.

The CDR3 DNA sequence: TGTGCCAGCAGCGTGGAGGTCGGTCACAATGAGCAGTTCTTC. Translating it yields CASSVEVGHNEQFF. The chain uses TRBV9 and TRBJ2-1; possibly TRBD2 for D (5 bases). Trimming took off 2 bases at V and 5 bases at J, with 11 bases between the two ends. The germline V gene encodes CDR1 SGDLS and CDR2 YYNGEE. The CDR3 is 14 residues long.

The gene calls are TRBV9 and TRBJ2-3; TRBD1 might be the D (5 bases). The CDR3 extends over 15 amino acids. The germline V gene encodes CDR1 SGDLS and CDR2 YYNGEE. The V and J ends lost 0 bases and 6 bases respectively, with 14 bases between them. The CDR3 region has the DNA TGTGCCAGCAGCGTAGGAAATTCAGGGATGGATACGCAGTATTTT. Encoded protein: CASSVGNSGMDTQYF. The full variable domain, in which reference TRBV9 and TRBJ2-3 provide the parts outside the CDR3, is DSGVTQTPKHLITATGQRVTLRCSPRSGDLSVYWYQQSLDQGLQFLIQYYNGEERAKGNILERFSAQQFPDLHSELNLSSLELGDSALYFCASSVGNSGMDTQYFGPGTRLTVL.

The chain links TRBV5-1 to TRBJ1-4; no firm D call. This CDR3 spans 14 amino acids. V was trimmed by 4 bases and J by 8 bases, leaving 15 bases between them. Germline V gene data show CDR1 as SGHRS and CDR2 as YFSETQ. The CDR3 protein is CASSATSAKEKLFF. In nucleotides, the CDR3 is TGCGCCAGCAGCGCGACCTCGGCGAAGGAAAAACTGTTTTTT.

Turning to this clonotype: One end of the junction does not line up with germline, which may come from a read error. J is TRBJ2-3 and V is TRBV7-3; the match to TRBD1 covers 7 bases. This CDR3 is 15 amino acids long. Germline lookup yields CDR1 SGHTA and CDR2 FQGTGA. The CDR3 loop is CASSLSGGETDTRYF. The CDR3 DNA follows: TGTGCCAGCAGCCTATCAGGGGGAGAAACAGATACGCGGTATTTT. Supplemented by reference TRBV7-3 and TRBJ2-3, the full variable domain reads GAGVSQTPSNKVTEKGKYVELRCDPISGHTALYWYRQSLGQGPEFLIYFQGTGAADDSGLPNDRFFAVRPEGSVSTLKIQRTERGDSAVYLCASSLSGGETDTRYFGPGTRLTVL.

V gene TRBV6-2 or TRBV6-3 combines with J gene TRBJ1-1, with D possibly being TRBD1 (5 bases). CDR1 and CDR2 from the germline V gene are MNHEY and SVGEGT. The CDR3 is 14 residues long. V was shortened by 4 bases and J by 0 bases, with 9 bases between the two germline ends. The CDR3 spells CASSSQDLNTEAFF. In nucleotides, the CDR3 is TGTGCCAGCAGTTCACAGGACTTGAACACTGAAGCTTTCTTT.

This clonotype was counted once. The V and J genes are TRBV6-1 and TRBJ2-5; no definite D call. Trimming stripped 4 bases from V and 2 bases from J, with 14 bases between. The germline V gene encodes CDR1 MNHNS and CDR2 SASEGT. The CDR3 extends over 15 amino acids. The CDR3 sequence is CASSAMWTEQETQYF. For the CDR3, the DNA is TGTGCCAGCAGTGCAATGTGGACGGAACAAGAGACCCAGTACTTC.

The J gene is TRBJ1-4, the V gene TRBV20-1; TRBD1 might be the D (6 bases). V was cut by 7 bases and J by 10 bases, with 13 bases left in between. Germline V gene sequence: CDR1 DFQATT, CDR2 SNEGSKA (reference sequence). This CDR3 spans 11 amino acids. The CDR3 loop is CSGQERGKLFF. As DNA, the CDR3 is TGCAGTGGACAGGAACGAGGAAAACTGTTTTTT.

The rearrangement joins TRBV25-1 to TRBJ2-7; maybe TRBD2 (5 bases). The V and J ends lost 4 bases and 5 bases respectively, with 12 bases between them. This CDR3 contains 13 residues. Germline CDR1 is MGHDK and CDR2 is SYGVNS. The CDR3 protein is CASSVRGRDEQYF. CDR3 in DNA: TGTGCCAGCAGTGTACGCGGGCGGGACGAGCAGTACTTC.

The chain couples TRBV2 to TRBJ2-3; D is ambiguous. Germline V gives CDR1 SNHLY, CDR2 FYNNEI. The V end lost 3 bases, the J end lost 6 bases, and 7 bases lay between the germline ends. CDR3 length equals 12 residues. CDR3 sequence (DNA): TGTGCCAGCAGTGAGTGGGCGGATACGCAGTATTTT. As protein: CASSEWADTQYF.

The chain uses TRBV15 and TRBJ1-4; TRBD1 might be the D (6 bases). Trimming pared 5 bases from V and 7 bases from J, leaving 23 bases between. This CDR3 contains 17 residues. CDR1 and CDR2 from the germline V gene are LNHNV and YYDKDF (reference sequence). CDR3 protein: CATSQRGKQGLPEKLFF. The CDR3 DNA is TGTGCCACCAGCCAGAGGGGGAAACAGGGACTGCCTGAAAAACTGTTTTTT.